This T cell receptor (beta chain) was profiled in a study of T cell repertoires in cytomegalovirus infection. Comment on this clonotype: Its cognate antigen is unknown.

TCRdb reanalysed the reads using MiXCR and keeps one entry per CDR3 protein. The sample includes around 900,000 distinct CDR3 sequences, around a third seen only once; the top ten take about 14%. V dropped 9 bases and J dropped 4; count of bases not matched to a gene: 5. Germline CDR1 reads LNHDA; CDR2 reads SQIVND (reference sequence). This CDR3 is 13 amino acids long. The chain joins TRBV19 to TRBJ2-1, with 8 nucleotides matching TRBD2. The receptor comes from a human donor in good health (CMV status not recorded). Some clones in this sample may be carry-over from other donors' samples. Specimen: cultured CD8+ T cells from PBMCs, collected from culture after CMV antigen stimulation. CDR3 protein: CASGGAAYNEQFF. The DNA for the CDR3 is TGTGCCAGCGGGGGGGCAGCATACAATGAGCAGTTCTTC. The whole variable domain, remainder taken from reference TRBV19 and TRBJ2-1, is DGGITQSPKYLFRKEGQNVTLSCEQNLNHDAMYWYRQDPGQGLRLIYYSQIVNDFQKGDIAEGYSVSREKKESFPLTVTSAQKNPTAFYLCASGGAAYNEQFFGPGTRLTVL.